This T cell receptor (beta chain) was retrieved from a study of blood T cells in healthy people across ages. Isolation per sample recovered at least 7 million PBMCs. The extraction recovered at least 5.5 micrograms of total RNA per sample. General study results and limits: Unsorted PBMCs blocked a conclusive comparison of naive and antigen-experienced cells. Older age went with lower TCR beta diversity per million T cells, in a roughly linear way.

Germline CDR1 is SGHRS and CDR2 is YFSETQ. The V and J ends lost 10 bases and 3 bases, in that order; junction bases with no gene match: 11. The CDR3 is 15 residues long. Regarding this clonotype: Its antigen is unidentified.

Alongside a J-beta primer mix, a sample-barcoded 5' primer served in a second PCR lasting roughly 7 to 11 cycles. TCRdb re-called the 5' RACE reads through MiXCR, storing one row per CDR3 protein. The sample lists 1.2 million to 1.5 million distinct CDR3 sequences, around 59% seen once, with approximately 7% in the top ten. The receptor was derived from a man in his late teens or twenties in good health. Sample: blood. The chain joins TRBV5-1 to TRBJ2-2; 8 nucleotides align to TRBD1. The CDR3 protein is CAGKRGQGDTGELFF. The CDR3 DNA is TGCGCCGGGAAACGAGGACAGGGAGACACCGGGGAGCTGTTTTTT. Filled out from reference TRBV5-1 and TRBJ2-2, the complete variable domain reads KAGVTQTPRYLIKTRGQQVTLSCSPISGHRSVSWYQQTPGQGLQFLFEYFSETQRNKGNFPGRFSGRQFSNSRSEMNVSTLELGDSALYLCAGKRGQGDTGELFFGEGSRLTVL.